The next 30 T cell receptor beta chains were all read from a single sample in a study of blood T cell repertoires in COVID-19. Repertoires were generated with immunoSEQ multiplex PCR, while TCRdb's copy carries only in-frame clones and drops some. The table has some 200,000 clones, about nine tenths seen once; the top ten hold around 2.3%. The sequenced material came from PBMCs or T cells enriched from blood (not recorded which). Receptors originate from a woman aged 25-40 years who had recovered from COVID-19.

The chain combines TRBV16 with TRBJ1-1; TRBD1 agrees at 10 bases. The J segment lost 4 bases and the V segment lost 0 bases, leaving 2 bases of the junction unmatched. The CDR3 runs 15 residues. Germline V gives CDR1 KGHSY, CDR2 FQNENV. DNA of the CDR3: TGTGCCAGCAGCCAATCAGACAGGGGGCCCACTGAAGCTTTCTTT. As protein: CASSQSDRGPTEAFF.

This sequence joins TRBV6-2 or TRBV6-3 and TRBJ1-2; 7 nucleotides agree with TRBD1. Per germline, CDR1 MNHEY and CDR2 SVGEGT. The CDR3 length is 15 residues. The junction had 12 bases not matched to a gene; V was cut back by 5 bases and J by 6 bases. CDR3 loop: CASSHTTGRGHGYTF. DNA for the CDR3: TGTGCCAGCAGTCACACGACAGGGAGAGGGCATGGCTACACCTTC.

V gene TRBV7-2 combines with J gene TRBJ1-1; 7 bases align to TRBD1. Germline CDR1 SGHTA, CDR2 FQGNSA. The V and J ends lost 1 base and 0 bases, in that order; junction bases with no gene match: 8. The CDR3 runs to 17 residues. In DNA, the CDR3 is TGTGCCAGCAGCTTAGTGGGGACAGTGCACATGAACACTGAAGCTTTCTTT. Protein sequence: CASSLVGTVHMNTEAFF.

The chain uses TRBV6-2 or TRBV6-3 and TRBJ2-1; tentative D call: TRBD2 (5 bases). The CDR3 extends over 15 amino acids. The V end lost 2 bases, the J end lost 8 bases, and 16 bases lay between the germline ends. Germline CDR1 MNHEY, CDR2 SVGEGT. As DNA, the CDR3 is TGTGCCAGCAGTTACCGAGAACTAGGTATCTATGAGCAGTTCTTC. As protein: CASSYRELGIYEQFF.

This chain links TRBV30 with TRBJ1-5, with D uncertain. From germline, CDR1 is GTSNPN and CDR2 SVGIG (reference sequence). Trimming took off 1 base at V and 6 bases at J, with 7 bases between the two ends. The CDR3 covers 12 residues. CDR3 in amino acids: CAWSAPGQPQHF. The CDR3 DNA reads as TGTGCCTGGAGTGCCCCAGGTCAGCCCCAGCATTTT.

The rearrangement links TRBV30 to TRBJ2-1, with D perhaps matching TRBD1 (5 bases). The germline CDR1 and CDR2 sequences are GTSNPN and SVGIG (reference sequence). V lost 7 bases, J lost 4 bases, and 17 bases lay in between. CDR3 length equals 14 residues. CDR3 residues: CAYRQSGAYNEQFF. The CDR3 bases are TGTGCCTACAGACAGTCTGGGGCTTACAATGAGCAGTTCTTC.

The CDR3 DNA sequence: TGCGCCAGCAGCCGCCATTTTCGACTAGAAAGCTCCTACAATGAGCAGTTCTTC. Encoded protein: CASSRHFRLESSYNEQFF. The gene calls are TRBV5-1 and TRBJ2-1; the D gene is possibly TRBD2 (6 bases). The CDR3 totals 18 residues. The ends were cut back, 4 bases at V and 0 bases at J, with 20 bases in the middle. The V gene's germline CDR1 is SGHRS and CDR2 YFSETQ. The entire variable domain, with the rest obtained from reference TRBV5-1 and TRBJ2-1, is as follows: KAGVTQTPRYLIKTRGQQVTLSCSPISGHRSVSWYQQTPGQGLQFLFEYFSETQRNKGNFPGRFSGRQFSNSRSEMNVSTLELGDSALYLCASSRHFRLESSYNEQFFGPGTRLTVL.

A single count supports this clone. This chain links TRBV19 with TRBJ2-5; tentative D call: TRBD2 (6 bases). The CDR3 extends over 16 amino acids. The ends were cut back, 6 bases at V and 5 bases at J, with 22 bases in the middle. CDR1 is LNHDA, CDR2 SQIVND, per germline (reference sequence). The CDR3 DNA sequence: TGTGCCAGTAGCCCTCTGCGGGACTCCCCGACGGAGACCCAGTACTTC. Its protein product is CASSPLRDSPTETQYF.

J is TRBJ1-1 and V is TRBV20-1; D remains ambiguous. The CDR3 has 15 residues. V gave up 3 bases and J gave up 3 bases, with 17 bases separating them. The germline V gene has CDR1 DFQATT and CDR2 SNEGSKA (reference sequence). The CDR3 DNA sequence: TGCAGTGCTAGTGCGGGCTCCGGGAGCGACACTGAAGCTTTCTTT. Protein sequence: CSASAGSGSDTEAFF.

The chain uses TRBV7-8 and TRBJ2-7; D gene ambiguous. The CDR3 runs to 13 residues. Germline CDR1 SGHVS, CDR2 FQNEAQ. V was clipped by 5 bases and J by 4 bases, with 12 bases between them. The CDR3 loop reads CASSLSASYEQYF. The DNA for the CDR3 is TGTGCCAGCAGCCTGTCCGCCAGTTACGAGCAGTACTTC.

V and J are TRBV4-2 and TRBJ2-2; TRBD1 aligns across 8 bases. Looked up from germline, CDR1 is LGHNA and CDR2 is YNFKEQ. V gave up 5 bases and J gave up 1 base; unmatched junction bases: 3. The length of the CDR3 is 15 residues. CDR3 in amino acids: CASSYGQGNTGELFF. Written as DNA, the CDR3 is TGTGCCAGCAGCTACGGACAGGGGAACACCGGGGAGCTGTTTTTT.

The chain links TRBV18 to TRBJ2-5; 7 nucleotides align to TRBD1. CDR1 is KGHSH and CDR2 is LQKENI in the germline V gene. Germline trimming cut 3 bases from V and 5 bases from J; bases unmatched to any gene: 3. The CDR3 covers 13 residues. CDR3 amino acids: CASSPDRAETQYF. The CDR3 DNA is TGTGCCAGCTCACCCGACAGGGCTGAGACCCAGTACTTC.

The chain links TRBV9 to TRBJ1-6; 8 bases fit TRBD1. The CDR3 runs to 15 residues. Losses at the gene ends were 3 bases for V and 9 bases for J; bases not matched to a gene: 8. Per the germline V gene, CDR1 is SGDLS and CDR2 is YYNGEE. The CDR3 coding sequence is TGTGCCAGCAGCGCTCTTGGCAGGGGGCTTTCACCCCTCCACTTT. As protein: CASSALGRGLSPLHF.

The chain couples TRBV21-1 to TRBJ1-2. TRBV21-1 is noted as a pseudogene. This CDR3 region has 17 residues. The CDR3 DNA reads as TGTGCCAGCAGCACGGGGAGTTTTATGGACCGCCACTATGGCTACACCTTC. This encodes CASSTGSFMDRHYGYTF.

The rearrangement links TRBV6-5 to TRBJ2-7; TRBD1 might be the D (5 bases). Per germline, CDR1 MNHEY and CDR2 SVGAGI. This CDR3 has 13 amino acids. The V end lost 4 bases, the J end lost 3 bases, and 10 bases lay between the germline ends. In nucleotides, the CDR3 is TGTGCCAGCAGTTTAGGGGCTAACTACGAGCAGTACTTC. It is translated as CASSLGANYEQYF.

In nucleotides, the CDR3 is TGTGCCAGCAGTTTGCGGCTGAACACTGAAGCTTTCTTT. Translated, it gives CASSLRLNTEAFF. The J gene is TRBJ1-1, the V gene TRBV6-5; D is undetermined. In germline, CDR1 is MNHEY, CDR2 SVGAGI. The CDR3 runs 13 residues. V lost 4 bases and J 0 bases, leaving 6 bases between the germline ends.

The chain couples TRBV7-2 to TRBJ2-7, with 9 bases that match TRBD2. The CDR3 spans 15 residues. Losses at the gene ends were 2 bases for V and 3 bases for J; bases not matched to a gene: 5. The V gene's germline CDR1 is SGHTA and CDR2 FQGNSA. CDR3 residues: CASSLSVTSGYEQYF. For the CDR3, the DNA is TGTGCCAGCAGCTTATCGGTGACTAGCGGCTACGAGCAGTACTTC.

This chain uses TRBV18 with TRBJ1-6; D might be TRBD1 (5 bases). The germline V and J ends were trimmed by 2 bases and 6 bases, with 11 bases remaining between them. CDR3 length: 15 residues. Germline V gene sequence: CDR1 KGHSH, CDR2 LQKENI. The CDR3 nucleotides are TGTGCCAGCTCACCAAGACAGCGCAGTAATTCACCCCTCCACTTT. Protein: CASSPRQRSNSPLHF.

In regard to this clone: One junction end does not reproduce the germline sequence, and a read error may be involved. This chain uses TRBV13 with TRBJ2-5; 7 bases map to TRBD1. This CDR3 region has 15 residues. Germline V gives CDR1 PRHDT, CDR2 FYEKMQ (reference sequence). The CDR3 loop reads CASSLGQEYQETQYF. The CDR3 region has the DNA TGTGCCAGCAGCCTAGGACAGGAGTACCAAGAGACCCAGTACTTC.

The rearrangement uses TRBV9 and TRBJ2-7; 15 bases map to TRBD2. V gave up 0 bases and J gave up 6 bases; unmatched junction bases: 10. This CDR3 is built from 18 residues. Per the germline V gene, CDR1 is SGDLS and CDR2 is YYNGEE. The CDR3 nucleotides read TGTGCCAGCAGCGTAGGGAGCGGACTAGCGGGAGGGCTGAGCGAGCAGTACTTC. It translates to CASSVGSGLAGGLSEQYF.

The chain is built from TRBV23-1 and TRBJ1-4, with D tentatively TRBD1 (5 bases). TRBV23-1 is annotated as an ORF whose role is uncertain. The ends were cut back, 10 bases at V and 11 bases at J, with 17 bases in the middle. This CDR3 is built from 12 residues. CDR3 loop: CAIPRLSGKLFF. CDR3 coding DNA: TGCGCCATCCCCCGGCTTTCAGGGAAACTGTTTTTT.

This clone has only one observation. DNA of the CDR3: TGTGCCACCAGCATACCAGCGGGGAGCTCCTACAATGAGCAGTTCTTC. Its translation is CATSIPAGSSYNEQFF. The gene calls are TRBV15 and TRBJ2-1; TRBD2 matches at 7 bases. The junction had 6 bases not matched to a gene; V was cut back by 4 bases and J by 0 bases. Germline V gene lookup returns CDR1 LNHNV and CDR2 YYDKDF (reference sequence). The CDR3 loop spans 16 amino acids. Filled out from reference TRBV15 and TRBJ2-1, the complete variable domain reads DAMVIQNPRYQVTQFGKPVTLSCSQTLNHNVMYWYQQKSSQAPKLLFHYYDKDFNNEADTPDNFQSRRPNTSFCFLDIRSPGLGDTAMYLCATSIPAGSSYNEQFFGPGTRLTVL.

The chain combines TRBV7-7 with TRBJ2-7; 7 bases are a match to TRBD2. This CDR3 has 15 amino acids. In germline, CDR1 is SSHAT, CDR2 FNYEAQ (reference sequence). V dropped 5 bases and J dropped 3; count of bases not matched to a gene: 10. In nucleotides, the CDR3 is TGTGCCAGCAGCCCCGCGGGAGCCAGAATCTACGAGCAGTACTTC. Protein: CASSPAGARIYEQYF.

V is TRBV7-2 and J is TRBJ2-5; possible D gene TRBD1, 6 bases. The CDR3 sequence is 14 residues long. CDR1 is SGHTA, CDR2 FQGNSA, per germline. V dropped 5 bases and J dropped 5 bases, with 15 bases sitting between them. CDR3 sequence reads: CASSGNRDRETQYF. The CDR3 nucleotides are TGTGCCAGCAGCGGAAACAGGGATAGGGAGACCCAGTACTTC. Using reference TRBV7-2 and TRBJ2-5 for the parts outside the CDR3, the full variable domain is GAGVSQSPSNKVTEKGKDVELRCDPISGHTALYWYRQSLGQGLEFLIYFQGNSAPDKSGLPSDRFSAERTGGSVSTLTIQRTQQEDSAVYLCASSGNRDRETQYFGPGTRLLVL.

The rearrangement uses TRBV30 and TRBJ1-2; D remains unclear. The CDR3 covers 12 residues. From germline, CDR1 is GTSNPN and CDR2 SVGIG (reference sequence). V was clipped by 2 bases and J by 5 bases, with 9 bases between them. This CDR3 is CAWSMGDYGYTF. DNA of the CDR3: TGTGCCTGGAGTATGGGAGATTATGGCTACACCTTC.

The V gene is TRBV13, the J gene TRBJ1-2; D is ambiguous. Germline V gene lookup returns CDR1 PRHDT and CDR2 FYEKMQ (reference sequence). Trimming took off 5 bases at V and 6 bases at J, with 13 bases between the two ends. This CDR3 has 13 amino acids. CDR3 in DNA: TGTGCCAGCAGCCTAGACCGACTGAATGGCTACACCTTC. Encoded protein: CASSLDRLNGYTF.

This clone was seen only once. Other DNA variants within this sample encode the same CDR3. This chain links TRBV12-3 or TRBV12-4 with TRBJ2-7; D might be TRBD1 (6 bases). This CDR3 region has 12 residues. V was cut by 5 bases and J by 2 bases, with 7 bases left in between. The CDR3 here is CASSRTAYEQYF. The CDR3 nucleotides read TGTGCCAGCAGTCGGACAGCCTACGAGCAGTACTTC.

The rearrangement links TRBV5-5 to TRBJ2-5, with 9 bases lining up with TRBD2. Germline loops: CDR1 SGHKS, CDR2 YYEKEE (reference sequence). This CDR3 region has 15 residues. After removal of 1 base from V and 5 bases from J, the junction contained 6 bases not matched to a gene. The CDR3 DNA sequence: TGTGCCAGCAGCTTGCGGAGCGGGGGGAGGGAGACCCAGTACTTC. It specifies CASSLRSGGRETQYF.

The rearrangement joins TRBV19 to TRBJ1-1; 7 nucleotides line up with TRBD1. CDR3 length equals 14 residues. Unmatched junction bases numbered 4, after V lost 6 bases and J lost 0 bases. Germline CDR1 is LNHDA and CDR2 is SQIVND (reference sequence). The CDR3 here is CASRQGKMNTEAFF. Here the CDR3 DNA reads TGTGCCAGTAGACAGGGGAAGATGAACACTGAAGCTTTCTTT.

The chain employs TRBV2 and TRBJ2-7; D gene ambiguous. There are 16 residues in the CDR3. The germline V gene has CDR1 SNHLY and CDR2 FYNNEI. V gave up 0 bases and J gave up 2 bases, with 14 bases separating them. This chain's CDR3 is CASSEAEARITYEQYF. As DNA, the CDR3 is TGTGCCAGCAGTGAAGCTGAGGCTCGGATAACCTACGAGCAGTACTTC.